The 13 T cell receptor beta chains presented below share a single source sample, sequenced in a study of T cell responses to AZD1222 COVID-19 vaccine. Profiled with immunoSEQ multiplex PCR; TCRdb holds only in-frame clones, not every one. This table holds 45,000 to 65,000 clones, approximately 89% found once. Sequencing was performed on peripheral blood, taken on day 0 of AZD1222 vaccination. Receptors were obtained from an adult in good health.

The J gene is TRBJ2-1, the V gene TRBV5-1, with 10 positions matching TRBD1. The CDR3 runs to 16 residues. Germline V gene data show CDR1 as SGHRS and CDR2 as YFSETQ. Unmatched junction bases numbered 4, after V lost 4 bases and J lost 0 bases. CDR3 amino acids: CASSPGTGDSYNEQFF. Written as DNA, the CDR3 is TGCGCCAGCAGCCCTGGGACAGGGGACTCCTACAATGAGCAGTTCTTC.

This chain links TRBV2 with TRBJ2-2, with D possibly TRBD1 on 6 matching bases. The germline V gene encodes CDR1 SNHLY and CDR2 FYNNEI. The CDR3 contains 14 residues. V lost 8 bases, J lost 2 bases, and 12 bases lay in between. The CDR3 DNA follows: TGTGCCAGCGTCAAGGACAGCAACACCGGGGAGCTGTTTTTT. Amino acids: CASVKDSNTGELFF.

This chain joins TRBV7-2 and TRBJ2-5; D unclear. Germline V gives CDR1 SGHTA, CDR2 FQGNSA. The CDR3 contains 15 residues. The germline V and J ends were trimmed by 1 base and 2 bases, with 11 bases remaining between them. CDR3 nucleotide sequence: TGTGCCAGCAGCTTAGAGGTGGCGTCTCAAGAGACCCAGTACTTC. Amino acid sequence: CASSLEVASQETQYF.

This chain connects TRBV19 to TRBJ2-2; the match to TRBD2 covers 7 bases. The CDR3 spans 16 residues. V gave up 6 bases and J gave up 1 base; unmatched junction bases: 8. The germline gives CDR1 LNHDA, CDR2 SQIVND (reference sequence). The CDR3 spells CASSVRLAENTGELFF. Written as DNA, the CDR3 is TGTGCCAGTAGCGTTAGGCTAGCGGAGAACACCGGGGAGCTGTTTTTT.

This chain links TRBV6-2 or TRBV6-3 with TRBJ2-4, with 10 nucleotides matching TRBD1. CDR3 length: 15 residues. V gave up 4 bases and J gave up 0 bases; unmatched junction bases: 0. Germline V gene data show CDR1 as MNHEY and CDR2 as SVGEGT. DNA of the CDR3: TGTGCCAGCAGTTGGGACAGGGGAGCCAAAAACATTCAGTACTTC. It yields the protein CASSWDRGAKNIQYF.

This clone was picked up a small number of times. This chain uses TRBV2 with TRBJ2-1; D ambiguous. Germline loops: CDR1 SNHLY, CDR2 FYNNEI. The V gene lost 4 bases and the J gene lost 2 bases, with 9 bases spanning the gap. The CDR3 has 14 residues. The CDR3 region is CASSAWATYNEQFF. CDR3 DNA sequence: TGTGCCAGCAGTGCCTGGGCCACCTACAATGAGCAGTTCTTC.

The V and J genes are TRBV25-1 and TRBJ1-6; unclear D gene. Germline V gives CDR1 MGHDK, CDR2 SYGVNS. V was shortened by 1 base and J by 9 bases, with 10 bases between the two germline ends. The CDR3 spans 14 residues. For the CDR3, the DNA is TGTGCCAGCAGTGAATTCGGGGAGGGTTCACCCCTCCACTTT. It codes for CASSEFGEGSPLHF.

V usage is TRBV28 and J usage is TRBJ2-1, with 10 bases matching TRBD2. With V trimmed by 4 bases and J by 0 bases, 12 bases remained unmatched. The CDR3 spans 19 residues. Germline-derived CDR1 and CDR2 are MDHEN and SYDVKM. In nucleotides, the CDR3 is TGTGCCAGCAGTTCCATCTCAGCGGGAGGGAGACGCTCCTACAATGAGCAGTTCTTC. It codes for CASSSISAGGRRSYNEQFF.

The chain carries TRBV14 and TRBJ2-1, with D perhaps being TRBD1 or TRBD2 (5 bases each). The CDR3 loop spans 18 amino acids. CDR1 SGHDN and CDR2 FVKESK come from the germline V gene. V gave up 1 base and J gave up 0 bases, with 16 bases separating them. CDR3: CASSQGGWGPPSYNEQFF. The DNA for the CDR3 is TGTGCCAGCAGCCAAGGGGGGTGGGGACCCCCCTCCTACAATGAGCAGTTCTTC.

The chain couples TRBV11-2 to TRBJ2-2; D might be TRBD2 (7 bases). The germline gives CDR1 SGHAT, CDR2 FQNNGV. The V and J ends lost 5 bases and 6 bases respectively, with 19 bases between them. This CDR3 comprises 16 residues. The CDR3 coding sequence is TGTGCCAGCAGCGCGGGGGCGGGGAGTCAGCCCGGGGAGCTGTTTTTT. Encoded protein: CASSAGAGSQPGELFF. The whole variable domain, remainder taken from reference TRBV11-2 and TRBJ2-2, is EAGVAQSPRYKIIEKRQSVAFWCNPISGHATLYWYQQILGQGPKLLIQFQNNGVVDDSQLPKDRFSAERLKGVDSTLKIQPAKLEDSAVYLCASSAGAGSQPGELFFGEGSRLTVL.

This clone was seen a single time. The V gene is TRBV19, the J gene TRBJ1-5; possible D gene TRBD1, 5 bases. CDR3 length: 14 residues. V lost 3 bases to trimming and J lost 6 bases, with 12 bases between them. CDR1 and CDR2 from the germline V gene are LNHDA and SQIVND (reference sequence). The CDR3 protein is CASSIGGLGQPQHF. The CDR3 nucleotides read TGTGCCAGTAGTATTGGGGGGTTGGGTCAGCCCCAGCATTTT.

The rearrangement uses TRBV29-1 and TRBJ2-5; 7 bases align to TRBD2. The CDR3 runs 13 residues. J lost 2 bases, V lost 5 bases, and 5 bases had no gene match. CDR1 SQVTM and CDR2 ANQGSEA come from the germline V gene. CDR3 residues: CSVLPSGQETQYF. For the CDR3, the DNA is TGCAGCGTTCTTCCTAGCGGACAAGAGACCCAGTACTTC.

This chain uses TRBV6-5 with TRBJ1-2; 10 bases are shared with TRBD1. The CDR3 contains 15 residues. Looked up from germline, CDR1 is MNHEY and CDR2 is SVGAGI. The V segment lost 4 bases and the J segment 8 bases; nucleotides outside the gene matches: 10. The CDR3 reads CASSSHPGTGDGYTF. The CDR3 DNA reads as TGTGCCAGCAGTTCCCACCCCGGGACAGGGGACGGCTACACCTTC.